In its sample, the clone carrying this T cell receptor beta chain was seen many times. Its antigen is as yet unknown. This sample stems from a study of T-cell memory formation after mild COVID-19. Study information: Across donors, TCR clusters were largely donor specific.

TCRdb ran MiXCR on the 5' RACE reads and lists one entry per CDR3 protein. The sample lists roughly 200,000 distinct CDR3 sequences; 20% to 25% were seen once. Study-level findings and limits: Clones that shrank (day 15 to 85) were balanced CD4/CD8, whereas later expanders leaned CD4+. Pre-infection memory carried some responding clones, suggesting that cross-reactive memory joined. Clonal second-wave expansions that peaked on day 37 had unconfirmed SARS-CoV-2 specificity.

The TCR comes from an adult woman who had mild COVID-19 (a few samples of this study predate the infection). Cell type and time point are not known. Sequenced material: PBMCs or a T cell subset sorted from them (not recorded which).

CDR3 sequence (DNA): TGTGCCAGCAGCTTAGTCCCACCGGGGGAGGGGGCCACAGATACGCAGTATTTT. Translation gives CASSLVPPGEGATDTQYF. V usage is TRBV11-2 and J usage is TRBJ2-3; D tentatively fits TRBD1 or TRBD2 (7 bases each). V gave up 1 base and J gave up 2 bases, with 19 bases separating them. The CDR3 totals 18 residues. CDR1 is SGHAT and CDR2 is FQNNGV in the germline V gene.